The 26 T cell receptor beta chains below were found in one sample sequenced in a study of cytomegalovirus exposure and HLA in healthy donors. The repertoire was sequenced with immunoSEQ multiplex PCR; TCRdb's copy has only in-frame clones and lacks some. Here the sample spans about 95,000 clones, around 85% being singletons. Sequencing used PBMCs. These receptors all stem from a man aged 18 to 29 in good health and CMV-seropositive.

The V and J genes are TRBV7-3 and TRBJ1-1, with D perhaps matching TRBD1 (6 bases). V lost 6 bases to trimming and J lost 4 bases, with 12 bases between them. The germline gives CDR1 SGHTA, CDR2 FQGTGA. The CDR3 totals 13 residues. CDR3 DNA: TGTGCCAGCAGGGCCACAGGGTTCACTGAAGCTTTCTTT. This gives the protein CASRATGFTEAFF.

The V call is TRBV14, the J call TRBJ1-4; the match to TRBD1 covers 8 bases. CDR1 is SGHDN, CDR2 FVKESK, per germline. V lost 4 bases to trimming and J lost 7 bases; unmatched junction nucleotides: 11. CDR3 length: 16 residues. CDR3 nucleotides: TGTGCCAGCAGCCTGCGGACAGGGATGGACGCTGAAAAACTGTTTTTT. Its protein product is CASSLRTGMDAEKLFF.

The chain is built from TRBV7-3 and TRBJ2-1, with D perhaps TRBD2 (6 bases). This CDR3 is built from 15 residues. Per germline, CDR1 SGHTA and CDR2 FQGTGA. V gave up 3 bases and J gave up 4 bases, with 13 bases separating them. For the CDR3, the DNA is TGTGCCAGCAGCTTTGGGGGAGGCAGATACAATGAGCAGTTCTTC. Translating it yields CASSFGGGRYNEQFF.

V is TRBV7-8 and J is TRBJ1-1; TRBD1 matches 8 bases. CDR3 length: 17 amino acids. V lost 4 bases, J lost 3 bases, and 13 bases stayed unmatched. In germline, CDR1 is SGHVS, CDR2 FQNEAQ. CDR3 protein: CASSWGGGTGGDTEAFF. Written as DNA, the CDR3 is TGTGCCAGCAGCTGGGGTGGGGGAACAGGGGGAGACACTGAAGCTTTCTTT.

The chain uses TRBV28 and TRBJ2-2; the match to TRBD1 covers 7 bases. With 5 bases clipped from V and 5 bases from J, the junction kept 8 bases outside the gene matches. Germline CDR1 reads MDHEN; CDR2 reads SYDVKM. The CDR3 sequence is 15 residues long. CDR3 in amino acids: CASSMLTGQTGELFF. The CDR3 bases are TGTGCCAGCAGTATGCTGACAGGGCAAACCGGGGAGCTGTTTTTT.

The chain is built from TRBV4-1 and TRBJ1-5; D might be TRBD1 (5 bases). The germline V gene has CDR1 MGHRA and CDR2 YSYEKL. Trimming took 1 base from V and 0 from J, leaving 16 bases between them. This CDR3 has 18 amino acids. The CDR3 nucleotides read TGCGCCAGCAGCCAAGTTCCCGTGGGGCGGAATAGCAATCAGCCCCAGCATTTT. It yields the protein CASSQVPVGRNSNQPQHF.

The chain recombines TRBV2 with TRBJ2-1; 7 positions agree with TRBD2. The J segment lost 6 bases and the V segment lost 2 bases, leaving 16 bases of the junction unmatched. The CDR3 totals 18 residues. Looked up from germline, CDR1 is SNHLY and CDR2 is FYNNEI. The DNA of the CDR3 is TGTGCCAGCAGTGAACGTGGTTTTGGGTTAGCGGGCTTCAATGAGCAGTTCTTC. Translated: CASSERGFGLAGFNEQFF.

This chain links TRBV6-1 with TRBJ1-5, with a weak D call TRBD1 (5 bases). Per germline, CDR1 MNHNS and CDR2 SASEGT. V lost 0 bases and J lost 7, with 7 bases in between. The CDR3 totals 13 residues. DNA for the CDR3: TGTGCCAGCAGTGAAGCAGGGGTGCAGCCCCAGCATTTT. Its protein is CASSEAGVQPQHF.

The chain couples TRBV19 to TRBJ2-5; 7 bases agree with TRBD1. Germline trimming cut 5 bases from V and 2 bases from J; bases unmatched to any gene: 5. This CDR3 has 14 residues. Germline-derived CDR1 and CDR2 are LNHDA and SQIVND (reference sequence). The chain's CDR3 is CASSSGTVQETQYF. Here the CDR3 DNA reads TGTGCCAGTAGTTCCGGGACAGTACAAGAGACCCAGTACTTC.

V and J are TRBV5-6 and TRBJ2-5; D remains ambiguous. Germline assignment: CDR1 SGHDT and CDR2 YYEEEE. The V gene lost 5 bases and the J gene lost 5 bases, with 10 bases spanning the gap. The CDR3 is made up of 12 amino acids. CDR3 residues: CASSLQTETQYF. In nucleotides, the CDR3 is TGTGCCAGCAGTCTACAGACGGAGACCCAGTACTTC.

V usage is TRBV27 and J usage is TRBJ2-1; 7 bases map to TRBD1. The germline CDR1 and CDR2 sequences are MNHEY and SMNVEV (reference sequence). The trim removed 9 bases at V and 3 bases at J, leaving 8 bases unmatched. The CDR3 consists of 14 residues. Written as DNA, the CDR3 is TGTGCCAGTTGCCGGGACAGCTTCTACAATGAGCAGTTCTTC. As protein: CASCRDSFYNEQFF.

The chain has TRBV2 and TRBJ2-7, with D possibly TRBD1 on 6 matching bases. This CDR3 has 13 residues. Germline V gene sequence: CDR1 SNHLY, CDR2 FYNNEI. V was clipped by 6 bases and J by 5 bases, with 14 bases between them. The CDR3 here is CASSALQGDEQYF. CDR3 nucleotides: TGTGCCAGCAGCGCATTACAGGGAGACGAGCAGTACTTC.

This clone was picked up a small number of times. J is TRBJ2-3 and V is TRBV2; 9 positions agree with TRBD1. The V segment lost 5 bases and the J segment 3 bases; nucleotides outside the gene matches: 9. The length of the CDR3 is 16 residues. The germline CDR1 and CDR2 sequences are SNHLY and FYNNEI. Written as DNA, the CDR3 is TGTGCCAGCAGTTTGGGGGGACAGGGAATAACAGATACGCAGTATTTT. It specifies CASSLGGQGITDTQYF.

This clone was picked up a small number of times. CDR3 bases: TGCGCCAGCGGGGAACTAGCGGGAGGGCCGACCGGGGAGCTGTTTTTT. Its protein product is CASGELAGGPTGELFF. V usage is TRBV5-1 and J usage is TRBJ2-2; 13 positions match TRBD2. V was clipped by 7 bases and J by 5 bases; unmatched bases: 8. This CDR3 spans 16 amino acids. Per the germline V gene, CDR1 is SGHRS and CDR2 is YFSETQ.

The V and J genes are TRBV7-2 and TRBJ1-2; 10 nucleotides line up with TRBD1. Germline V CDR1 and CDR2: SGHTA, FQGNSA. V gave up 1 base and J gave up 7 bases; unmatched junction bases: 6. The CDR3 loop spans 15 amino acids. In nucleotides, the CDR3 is TGTGCCAGCAGCTTAGGACAGGGGGCGTATGGTGGCTACACCTTC. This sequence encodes CASSLGQGAYGGYTF.

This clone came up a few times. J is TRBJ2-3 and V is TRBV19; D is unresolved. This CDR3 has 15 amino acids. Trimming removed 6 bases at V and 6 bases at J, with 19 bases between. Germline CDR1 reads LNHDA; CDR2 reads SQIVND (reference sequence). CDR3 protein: CASSTVAGEGDTQYF. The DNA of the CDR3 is TGTGCCAGTAGCACTGTGGCAGGTGAAGGCGATACGCAGTATTTT.

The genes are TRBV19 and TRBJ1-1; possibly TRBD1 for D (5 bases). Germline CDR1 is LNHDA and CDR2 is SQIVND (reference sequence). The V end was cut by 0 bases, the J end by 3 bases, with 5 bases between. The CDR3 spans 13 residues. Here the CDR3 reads CASSIDRDTEAFF. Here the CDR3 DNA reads TGTGCCAGTAGTATAGACAGGGACACTGAAGCTTTCTTT.

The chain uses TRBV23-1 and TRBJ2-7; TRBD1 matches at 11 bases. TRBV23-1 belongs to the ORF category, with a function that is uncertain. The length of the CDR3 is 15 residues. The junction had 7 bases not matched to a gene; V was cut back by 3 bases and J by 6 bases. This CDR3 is CASSHGQGASFEQYV. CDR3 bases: TGCGCCAGCAGTCATGGACAGGGGGCTTCATTCGAGCAGTACGTC.

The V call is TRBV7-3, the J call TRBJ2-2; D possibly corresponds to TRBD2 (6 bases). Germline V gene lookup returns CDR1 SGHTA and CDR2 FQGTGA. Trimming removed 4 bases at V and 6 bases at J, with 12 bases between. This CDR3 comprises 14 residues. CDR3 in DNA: TGTGCCAGCAGCTCACATCCGGGGGCCGGGGAGCTGTTTTTT. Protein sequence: CASSSHPGAGELFF.

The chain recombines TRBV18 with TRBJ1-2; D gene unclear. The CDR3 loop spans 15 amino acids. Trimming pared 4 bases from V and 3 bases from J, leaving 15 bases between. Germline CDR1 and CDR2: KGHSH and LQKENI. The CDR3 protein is CASSRPPPADYGYTF. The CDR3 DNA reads TGTGCCAGCTCACGACCCCCTCCAGCGGACTATGGCTACACCTTC.

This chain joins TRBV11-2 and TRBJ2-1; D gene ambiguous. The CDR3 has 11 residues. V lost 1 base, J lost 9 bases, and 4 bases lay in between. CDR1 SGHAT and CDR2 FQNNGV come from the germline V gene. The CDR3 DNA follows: TGTGCCAGCAGCTTAGTTATTGAGCAGTTCTTC. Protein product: CASSLVIEQFF.

The CDR3 spells CASGLGPGGAFF. The CDR3 nucleotides are TGTGCTAGTGGTCTCGGGCCCGGGGGAGCTTTCTTT. J is TRBJ1-1 and V is TRBV12-5, with D perhaps matching TRBD1 (5 bases). Germline CDR1 reads LGHNT; CDR2 reads FRNRAP. The CDR3 contains 12 residues. V lost 5 bases, J lost 10 bases, and 14 bases lay in between.

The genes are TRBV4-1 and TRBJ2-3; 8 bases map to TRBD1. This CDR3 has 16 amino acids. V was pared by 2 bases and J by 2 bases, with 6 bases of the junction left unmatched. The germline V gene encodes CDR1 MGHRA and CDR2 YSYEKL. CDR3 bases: TGCGCCAGCAGCCAACAGGGGGCGCCGGACACAGATACGCAGTATTTT. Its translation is CASSQQGAPDTDTQYF.

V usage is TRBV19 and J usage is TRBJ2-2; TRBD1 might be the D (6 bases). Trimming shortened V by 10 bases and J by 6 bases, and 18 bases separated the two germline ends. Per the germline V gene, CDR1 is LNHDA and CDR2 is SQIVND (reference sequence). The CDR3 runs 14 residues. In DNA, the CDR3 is TGTGCCACCAACGACGACAGGCCCTCCGGGGAGCTGTTTTTT. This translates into CATNDDRPSGELFF.

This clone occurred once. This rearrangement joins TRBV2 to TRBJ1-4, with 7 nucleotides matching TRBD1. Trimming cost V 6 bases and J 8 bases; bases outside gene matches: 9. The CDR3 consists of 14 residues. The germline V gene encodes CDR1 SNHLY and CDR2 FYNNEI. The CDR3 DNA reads TGTGCCAGCAGGGAGACAGGGTGGGAAGAAAAACTGTTTTTT. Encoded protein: CASRETGWEEKLFF.

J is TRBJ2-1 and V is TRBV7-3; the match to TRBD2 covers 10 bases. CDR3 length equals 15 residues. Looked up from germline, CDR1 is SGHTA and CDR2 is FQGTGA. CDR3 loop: CAAEGAGGSSNEQFF. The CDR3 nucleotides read TGTGCAGCAGAGGGAGCGGGAGGGTCGTCCAATGAGCAGTTCTTC.